This passage covers 12 T cell receptor beta chains from one sample sequenced in a study of tumor-infiltrating T cells and Merkel cell polyomavirus. Study context: The T cells studied were KLL-specific CD8+ cells against Merkel polyomavirus.

All patients' tumors stained robustly positive for Merkel cell polyomavirus Large T antigen by immunohistochemistry. The protocol was immunoSEQ multiplex PCR, while the TCRdb copy is restricted to in-frame clones and leaves out a portion. This sample has 20,000 to 25,000 clones, with 70% to 90% found just once. The specimen sequenced was lymph node tissue. The source is a man aged 50 to 60 with Merkel cell carcinoma.

In its sample, this clone was seen once. The V gene is TRBV21-1, the J gene TRBJ2-7; the D segment call TRBD2 is taken from the table without a DNA check. TRBV21-1 is noted as a pseudogene. This CDR3 comprises 16 residues. CDR3: CASSKVRGGDPYEQYF. In DNA form, the CDR3 reads TGTGCCAGCAGCAAGGTTAGGGGAGGGGACCCCTACGAGCAGTACTTC.

The CDR3 protein is CASSFSSGPFEQYF. The CDR3 coding sequence is TGCGCCAGCAGCTTTTCTAGCGGTCCCTTTGAGCAGTACTTC. The V gene is TRBV5-1, the J gene TRBJ2-7; 7 bases are shared with TRBD2. V dropped 2 bases and J dropped 7; count of bases not matched to a gene: 9. The germline CDR1 and CDR2 sequences are SGHRS and YFSETQ. The CDR3 has 14 amino acids.

A word on this clone: At the DNA level, this CDR3 is encoded by other sequences in the same sample as well. J is TRBJ2-1 and V is TRBV19; 7 bases align to TRBD2. The CDR3 is 15 residues long. The germline CDR1 and CDR2 sequences are LNHDA and SQIVND (reference sequence). V lost 4 bases, J lost 0 bases, and 3 bases stayed unmatched. CDR3 in DNA: TGTGCCAGTAGTAGGTTAGCGGGCTCCTACAATGAGCAGTTCTTC. It codes for CASSRLAGSYNEQFF.

CDR3 region: CASSTAGAGPHNEQFF. CDR3 nucleotide sequence: TGTGCCAGCAGTACCGCCGGCGCGGGGCCTCACAATGAGCAGTTCTTC. The chain couples TRBV28 to TRBJ2-1; D may be TRBD2 (6 bases). CDR3 length: 16 amino acids. Germline CDR1 reads MDHEN; CDR2 reads SYDVKM. V was cut by 5 bases and J by 5 bases, with 19 bases left in between.

This sequence joins TRBV5-4 and TRBJ1-5; a possible D gene is TRBD1 (6 bases). Trimming cost V 4 bases and J 3 bases, with 14 bases left between them. Germline CDR1 and CDR2: SGHNT and YYREEE (reference sequence). This CDR3 contains 15 residues. This CDR3 reads CASSLNRDPNQPQHF. In nucleotides, the CDR3 is TGTGCCAGCAGCCTCAACAGGGACCCCAATCAGCCCCAGCATTTT.

The chain is built from TRBV19 and TRBJ1-1; 7 positions agree with TRBD1. Looked up from germline, CDR1 is LNHDA and CDR2 is SQIVND (reference sequence). V shed 6 bases and J 6 bases; nucleotides not matched to a gene: 10. There are 14 residues in the CDR3. The DNA for the CDR3 is TGTGCCAGTAGCCCTATCGACAGGGTCCCTGAAGCTTTCTTT. Its protein product is CASSPIDRVPEAFF.

As to this clone: One end of the junction fails to match germline, which may point to a read error. The chain couples TRBV7-7 to TRBJ1-1, with D unresolved. This CDR3 comprises 13 residues. CDR1 is SSHAT and CDR2 is FNYEAQ in the germline V gene (reference sequence). The CDR3 protein is CASSLSRNTEAFF. Here the CDR3 DNA reads TGTGCTAGCAGCTTAAGTAGGAACACTGAAGCTTTCTTT. The full variable domain, its missing parts supplied by reference TRBV7-7 and TRBJ1-1, is GAGVSQSPRYKVTKRGQDVTLRCDPISSHATLYWYQQALGQGPEFLTYFNYEAQPDKSGLPSDRFSAERPEGSISTLTIQRTEQRDSAMYRCASSLSRNTEAFFGQGTRLTVV.

In its sample, this clone was seen a few times. The gene calls are TRBV9 and TRBJ2-3, with TRBD2 as a possible D gene (6 bases). The length of the CDR3 is 16 residues. Germline-derived CDR1 and CDR2 are SGDLS and YYNGEE. The germline V and J ends were trimmed by 0 bases and 0 bases, with 11 bases remaining between them. The CDR3: CASSVGSSGSTDTQYF. The CDR3, as DNA: TGTGCCAGCAGCGTAGGATCAAGCGGGAGCACAGATACGCAGTATTTT.

The J gene is TRBJ2-1, the V gene TRBV7-3; TRBD2 aligns across 13 bases. The germline V gene has CDR1 SGHTA and CDR2 FQGTGA. V dropped 3 bases and J dropped 7; count of bases not matched to a gene: 3. This CDR3 is built from 15 residues. The CDR3 spells CASSLGLAGTNEQFF. CDR3 coding DNA: TGTGCCAGCAGCTTGGGACTAGCGGGAACTAATGAGCAGTTCTTC.

The chain employs TRBV2 and TRBJ1-1; 9 bases map to TRBD1. The CDR3 is 15 residues long. CDR1 is SNHLY, CDR2 FYNNEI, per germline. V was pared by 1 base and J by 5 bases, with 5 bases of the junction left unmatched. The CDR3 DNA reads as TGTGCCAGCAGTGAAGGGACAGGGGCGGGAACTGAAGCTTTCTTT. It codes for CASSEGTGAGTEAFF. Filled out from reference TRBV2 and TRBJ1-1, the complete variable domain reads EPEVTQTPSHQVTQMGQEVILRCVPISNHLYFYWYRQILGQKVEFLVSFYNNEISEKSEIFDDQFSVERPDGSNFTLKIRSTKLEDSAMYFCASSEGTGAGTEAFFGQGTRLTVV.

This sequence joins TRBV5-6 and TRBJ2-1, with 7 positions matching TRBD1. With 2 bases clipped from V and 4 bases from J, the junction kept 3 bases outside the gene matches. The V gene's germline CDR1 is SGHDT and CDR2 YYEEEE. This CDR3 has 14 amino acids. In DNA form, the CDR3 reads TGTGCCAGCAGCTTCCAGGGGGTATACAATGAGCAGTTCTTC. It encodes CASSFQGVYNEQFF. Based on the CDR3 plus reference TRBV5-6 and TRBJ2-1, the full variable domain is DAGVTQSPTHLIKTRGQQVTLRCSPKSGHDTVSWYQQALGQGPQFIFQYYEEEERQRGNFPDRFSGHQFPNYSSELNVNALLLGDSALYLCASSFQGVYNEQFFGPGTRLTVL.

The genes are TRBV14 and TRBJ2-3; D is perhaps TRBD1 (6 bases). The V end lost 1 base, the J end lost 2 bases, and 16 bases lay between the germline ends. The germline V gene has CDR1 SGHDN and CDR2 FVKESK. This CDR3 comprises 17 residues. As DNA, the CDR3 is TGTGCCAGCAGCCAAGCTCCCCCGGACAGTATCACAGATACGCAGTATTTT. Translated: CASSQAPPDSITDTQYF.